This T cell receptor beta chain stems from a study of OX40 agonist ivuxolimab in advanced cancers. Using immunoSEQ multiplex PCR, the repertoire was profiled, and TCRdb retains in-frame clones only, with some absent. The sample records tens of thousands of clones, 70% to 90% being singletons. The sample was CD4+ or CD8+ T cells sorted from blood, taken in a trial of the OX40 agonist ivuxolimab. The sequence came from an adult with an advanced solid tumor such as melanoma, head and neck, liver or kidney cancer.

The CDR3, as DNA: TGTGCCAGCTCACCGGGAGAAACTAATGAAAAACTGTTTTTT. Its protein is CASSPGETNEKLFF. J is TRBJ1-4 and V is TRBV18; D gene uncertain. Trimming pared 3 bases from V and 1 base from J, leaving 6 bases between. The CDR3 is 14 residues long. Germline loops: CDR1 KGHSH, CDR2 LQKENI.